The present TCR beta chain was sequenced within a study of blood T cells in healthy people across ages. Study-wide findings and caveats: Estimated diversity across one million T cells was deemed an underestimate. Researchers report that TCR beta diversity correlated strongly with naive T cell percentage.

Using a J-beta primer mix together with a sample-barcoded 5' primer, a second PCR was run for about 6 to 11 cycles. The template-switch adaptor was a 5' adaptor with 12 random nucleotides. It tagged each cDNA molecule. Via MiXCR, TCRdb re-called the 5' RACE reads, giving one row per CDR3 protein. This repertoire shows about 970,000 distinct CDR3 sequences, around 54% found once; its top ten account for roughly a fifth. Note on this clonotype: Its specificity is unknown.

Material: blood. This TCR derives from an older woman in good health.

The CDR3 sequence is CASSHPTAGYGYTF. The CDR3 bases are TGTGCCAGCAGCCACCCGACAGCGGGCTATGGCTACACCTTC. The chain is built from TRBV7-2 and TRBJ1-2; D is perhaps TRBD1 (5 bases). The CDR3 consists of 14 residues. In germline, CDR1 is SGHTA, CDR2 FQGNSA. Deletions cut 5 bases from V and 4 bases from J, with 14 bases between.